These T cell receptor beta chains were read from a single sample in a study of T cell responses to AZD1222 COVID-19 vaccine. Some clones are missing from TCRdb's copy, which holds only in-frame ones; the method was immunoSEQ multiplex PCR. Of tens of thousands of clones listed, roughly 90% are singletons. The specimen was peripheral blood, collected on day 0 of AZD1222 vaccination. All receptors derive from an adult in good health. The CDR3 runs from the conserved cysteine through the conserved F or W.

TRBJ1-2 TRBV18 CASSPTRLDF
TRBJ2-2 TRBV30 CAWSQVLKGTGELFF
TRBJ2-4 TRBV2 CASSENRQRSKNIQYF
TRBJ2-7 TRBV5-1 CASSLTPTVQYF
TRBJ2-7 TRBV11-2 CASSLPLTSGRPHEQYF
TRBJ1-5 TRBV19 CASRQGPNQPQHF
TRBJ2-5 TRBV19 CASSAQTDSIKETQYF
TRBJ1-5 TRBV21-1 CASRRDSNQPQHF
TRBJ2-3 TRBV5-1 CASSRDASAGVKSDTQYF
TRBJ2-1 TRBV7-2 CASSRRLEREVWEQFF
TRBJ1-6 TRBV5-1 CASSLVVGTVGNSPLHF
TRBJ2-1 TRBV15 CATSRDLSTGSYNEQFF
TRBJ1-1 TRBV12-3/TRBV12-4 CASSTDVNTEAFF
TRBJ1-5 TRBV6-5 CASSYEYANQPQHF
TRBJ2-1 TRBV11-3 CASSLDVASNEQFF
TRBJ2-7 TRBV6-2/TRBV6-3 CASSYPAGEQYF
TRBJ2-2 TRBV6-5 CASGNTGELFF
TRBJ2-7 TRBV5-8 CASRRSGQVWEQYF
TRBJ1-2 TRBV15 CATSRDRSWTGWGYGYTF
TRBJ1-5 TRBV6-1 CASSEVRDGLNQPQHF
TRBJ2-2 TRBV9 CASSSGGRPATGELFF
TRBJ2-5 TRBV6-5 CASCMGDRGGETQYF
TRBJ2-1 TRBV11-1 CASSFSRGSYNEQFF
TRBJ1-1 TRBV29-1 CSTEGGTPEAFF
TRBJ1-1 TRBV25-1 CASSEMPVLGPNTEAFF
TRBJ2-1 TRBV13 CASSTQTRRGEQFF
TRBJ1-4 TRBV11-2 CASSWGTATNEKLFF